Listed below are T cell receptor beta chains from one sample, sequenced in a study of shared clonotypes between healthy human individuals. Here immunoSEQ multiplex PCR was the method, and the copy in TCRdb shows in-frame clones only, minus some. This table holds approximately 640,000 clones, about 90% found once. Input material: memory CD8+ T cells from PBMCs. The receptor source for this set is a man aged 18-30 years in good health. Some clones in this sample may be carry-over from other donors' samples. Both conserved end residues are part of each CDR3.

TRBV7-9	CASSYGINEAFF
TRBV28	CASKSPGQLNYGYTF
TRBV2	CASRVTGELFF
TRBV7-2	CASSSPRDPLSYEQYF
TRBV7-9	CASSPTTSGSFYEQYF
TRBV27	CASNSGQLNNGYTF
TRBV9	CASSVWAVNTEAFF
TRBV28	CASLRLAGGPENEQFF
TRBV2	CASSEDPSGGGTDTQYF
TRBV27	CASSEGREAFF
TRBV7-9	CASSPREAKQQYF
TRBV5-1	CASSLDWMGQEEPYGYTF
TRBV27	CASSPFDKRRGYGYTF
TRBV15	CATSAPLREQFF
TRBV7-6	CASSQTVNEQYF
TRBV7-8	CASSPSPDSPLHF
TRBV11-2	CASSLVRVGFTEAFF
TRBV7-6	CASSDGTIFYEQYF
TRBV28	CASSLPGGQNYGYTF
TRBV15	CATSRDGNPYNEQFF
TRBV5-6	CASSGVTLLNTEAFF
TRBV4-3	CASSQDRGSTDTQYF
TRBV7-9	CASSFYGGVEETQYF
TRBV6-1	CASSEASGLAGPYEQFF
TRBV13	CASSARLAGGPGTGELFF
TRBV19	CASSLPGLAGVNTGELFF
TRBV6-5	CASSRQRFSGNTIYF
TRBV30	CAWSWGTGELFF
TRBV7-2	CARRGGQISTNIYEQYF
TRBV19	CASSIVRRDSTYEQYF
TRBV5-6	CASSGDPNTGELFF
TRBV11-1	CASSLLAADEQYF
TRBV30	CAWSVGQGRNEQFF
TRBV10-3	CAISYRDIGYEQYF
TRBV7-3	CASSLGLAVDNEQFF
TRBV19	CASSPGWGYEQYF
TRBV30	CAWSGQDASEQYF
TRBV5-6	CASSPGGWGRVETQYF
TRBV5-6	CASSFDSYEQYF
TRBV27	CASSFLGMLHEQYF
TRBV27	CASSLHSPVTGLDEQYF
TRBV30	CAWRGLGTDEAFF